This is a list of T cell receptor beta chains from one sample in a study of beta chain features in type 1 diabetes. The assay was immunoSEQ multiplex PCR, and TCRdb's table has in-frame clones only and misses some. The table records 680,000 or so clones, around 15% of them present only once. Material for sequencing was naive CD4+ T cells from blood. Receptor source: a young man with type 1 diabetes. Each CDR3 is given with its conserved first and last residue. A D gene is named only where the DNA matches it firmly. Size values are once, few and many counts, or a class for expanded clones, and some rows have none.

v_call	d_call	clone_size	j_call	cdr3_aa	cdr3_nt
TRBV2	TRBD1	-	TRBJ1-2	CASSKRQGELHNANYGYTF	TGTGCCAGCAGTAAACGACAGGGGGAACTCCACAATGCTAACTATGGCTACACCTTC
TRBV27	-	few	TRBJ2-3	CASSIRDGNKLDTQYF	TGTGCCAGCAGTATAAGGGACGGTAATAAGCTAGATACGCAGTATTTT
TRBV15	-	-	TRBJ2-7	CATSRDLGPYEQYF	TGTGCCACCAGCAGAGATCTGGGACCCTACGAGCAGTACTTC
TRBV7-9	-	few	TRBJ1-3	CASSPGLGVGSGNTIYF	TGTGCCAGCAGTCCCGGCTTGGGCGTCGGGTCTGGAAACACCATATATTTT
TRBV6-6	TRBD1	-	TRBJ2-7	CASSAQGGPYEQYF	TGTGCCAGCAGTGCACAGGGGGGACCCTACGAGCAGTACTTC
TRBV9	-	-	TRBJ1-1	CASSSFLLGNTEAFF	TGTGCCAGCAGCTCATTTCTGTTAGGGAACACTGAAGCTTTCTTT
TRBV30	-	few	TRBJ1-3	CAWSVGGTSGNTIYF	TGTGCCTGGAGTGTAGGGGGGACTTCTGGAAACACCATATATTTT
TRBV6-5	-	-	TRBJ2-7	CASTPGSPPGEQYF	TGTGCCAGCACCCCAGGCAGCCCTCCAGGCGAGCAGTACTTC
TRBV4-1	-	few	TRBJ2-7	CASSQTSRTQGIYEQYF	TGCGCCAGCAGCCAAACGTCGCGGACACAGGGTATCTACGAGCAGTACTTC
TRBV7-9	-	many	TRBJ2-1	CASSSGEGEQFF	TGTGCCAGCAGCTCAGGGGAGGGTGAGCAGTTCTTC
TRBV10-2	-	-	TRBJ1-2	CASSEKNYGYTF	TGCGCCAGCAGTGAGAAGAACTATGGCTACACCTTC
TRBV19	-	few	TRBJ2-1	CASSIDTRYNEQFF	TGTGCCAGTAGTATAGACACAAGATACAATGAGCAGTTCTTC
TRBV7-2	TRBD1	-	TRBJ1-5	CASSPTGHSNQPQHF	TGTGCCAGCAGCCCGACAGGGCACAGCAATCAGCCCCAGCATTTT
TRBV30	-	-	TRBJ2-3	CACAWRGSTDTQYF	TGTGCCTGCGCCTGGAGGGGGAGCACAGATACGCAGTATTTT
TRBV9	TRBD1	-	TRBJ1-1	CASSVGRTGDEAFF	TGTGCCAGCAGCGTAGGTCGGACAGGGGATGAAGCTTTCTTT
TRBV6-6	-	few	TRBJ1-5	CASRTGQYYSNQPQHF	TGTGCCAGCAGGACGGGGCAGTACTATAGCAATCAGCCCCAGCATTTT
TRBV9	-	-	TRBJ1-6	CASSVADGDSPLHF	TGTGCCAGCAGCGTAGCGGACGGTGATTCACCCCTCCACTTT
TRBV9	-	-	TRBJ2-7	CASSFTYEQYF	TGTGCCAGCAGCTTCACCTACGAGCAGTACTTC
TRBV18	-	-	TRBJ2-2	CASSSRQDNTGELFF	TGTGCCAGCTCATCGAGACAGGATAACACCGGGGAGCTGTTTTTT
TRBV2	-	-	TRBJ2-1	CASRGGTYNEQFF	TGTGCCAGCAGGGGTGGGACATACAATGAGCAGTTCTTC
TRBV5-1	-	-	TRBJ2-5	CASSPGRKTEETQYF	TGCGCCAGCAGCCCTGGGAGGAAAACCGAAGAGACCCAGTACTTC
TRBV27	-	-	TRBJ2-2	CASSLKGTGELFF	TGTGCCAGCAGTTTGAAAGGCACCGGGGAGCTGTTTTTT
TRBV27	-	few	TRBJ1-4	CASQRGSGKLFF	TGTGCCAGCCAAAGGGGATCCGGAAAACTGTTTTTT
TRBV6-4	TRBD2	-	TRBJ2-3	CASSAGLVDTQYF	TGTGCCAGCAGCGCGGGACTAGTAGATACGCAGTATTTT
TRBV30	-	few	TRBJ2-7	CAWSGFVGAYEQYF	TGTGCCTGGAGTGGGTTTGTGGGAGCCTACGAGCAGTACTTC
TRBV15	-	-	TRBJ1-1	CATSRVPGRVAEAFF	TGTGCCACCAGCAGAGTCCCAGGCCGAGTGGCTGAAGCTTTCTTT
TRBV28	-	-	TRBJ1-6	CASSLVSGMGSPLHF	TGTGCCAGCAGTTTGGTGTCAGGGATGGGATCACCCCTCCACTTT
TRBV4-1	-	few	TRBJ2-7	CASSQPETYEQYF	TGCGCCAGCAGCCAACCCGAAACCTACGAGCAGTACTTC
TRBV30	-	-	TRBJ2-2	CAFNSGIGSTGELFF	TGTGCCTTCAACTCTGGGATCGGGAGCACCGGGGAGCTGTTTTTT
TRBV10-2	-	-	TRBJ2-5	CASSAWTPGDQETQYF	TGCGCCAGCAGTGCCTGGACACCGGGGGACCAAGAGACCCAGTACTTC
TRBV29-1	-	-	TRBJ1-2	CSAGSSFYYGYTF	TGCAGCGCTGGATCATCCTTTTACTATGGCTACACCTTC
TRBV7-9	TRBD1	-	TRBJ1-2	CATGQGAGGYTF	TGTGCCACGGGACAGGGGGCTGGAGGCTACACCTTC
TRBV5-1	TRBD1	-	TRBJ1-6	CASSLGRDRSSYNSPLHF	TGCGCCAGCAGCTTGGGACGGGACAGGAGCTCCTATAATTCACCCCTCCACTTT
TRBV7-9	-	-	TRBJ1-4	CASSGLGATNEKLFF	TGTGCCAGCAGCGGTCTTGGGGCGACTAATGAAAAACTGTTTTTT
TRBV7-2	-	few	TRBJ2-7	CASSFWSLQYF	TGTGCCAGCAGCTTTTGGTCCTTACAGTACTTC
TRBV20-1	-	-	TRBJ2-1	CSARVVNEQFF	TGCAGTGCTAGAGTAGTCAATGAGCAGTTCTTC
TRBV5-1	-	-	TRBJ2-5	CASSLEGGEETQYF	TGCGCCAGCAGCTTGGAAGGGGGTGAAGAGACCCAGTACTTC
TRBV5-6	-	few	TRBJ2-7	CASSLYSYEQYF	TGTGCCAGCAGCCTGTACTCATACGAGCAGTACTTC
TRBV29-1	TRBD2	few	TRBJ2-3	CSHPPLAGATDTQYF	TGCAGCCATCCTCCTCTAGCGGGGGCCACAGATACGCAGTATTTT
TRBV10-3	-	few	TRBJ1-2	CAISDGGRYGYTF	TGTGCCATCAGTGACGGGGGGCGATATGGCTACACCTTC
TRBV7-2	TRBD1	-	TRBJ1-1	CASSLSGQGDTEAFF	TGTGCCAGCAGCTTATCGGGACAGGGTGATACTGAAGCTTTCTTT
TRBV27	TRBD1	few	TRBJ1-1	CASSTRTGVNTEAFF	TGTGCCAGCAGTACCCGGACAGGGGTGAACACTGAAGCTTTCTTT
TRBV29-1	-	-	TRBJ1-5	CSVATGYSNQPQHF	TGCAGCGTCGCGACAGGTTATAGCAATCAGCCCCAGCATTTT
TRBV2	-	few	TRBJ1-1	CASRESGVLVTEAFF	TGTGCCAGCAGGGAATCAGGCGTGTTAGTCACTGAAGCTTTCTTT
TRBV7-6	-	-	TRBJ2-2	CASSLRNQRNTGELFF	TGTGCCAGCAGCTTAAGGAATCAAAGGAACACCGGGGAGCTGTTTTTT
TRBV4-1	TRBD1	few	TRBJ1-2	CASSPGTGGHYGYTF	TGCGCCAGCAGCCCCGGGACAGGGGGCCACTATGGCTACACCTTC
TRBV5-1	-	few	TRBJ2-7	CASSPGPSSYEQYF	TGCGCCAGCAGCCCTGGCCCCAGTTCCTACGAGCAGTACTTC
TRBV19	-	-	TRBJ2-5	CASSMYTAETQYF	TGTGCCAGTAGTATGTACACCGCAGAGACCCAGTACTTC
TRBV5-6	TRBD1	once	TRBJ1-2	CASSLVDRVPANYGYTF	TGTGCCAGCAGCTTGGTGGACAGGGTCCCAGCTAACTATGGCTACACCTTC
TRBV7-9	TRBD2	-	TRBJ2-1	CASSFSTSGGYNEQFF	TGTGCCAGCAGCTTCTCGACTAGCGGGGGGTACAATGAGCAGTTCTTC
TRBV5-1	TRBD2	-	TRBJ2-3	CASSLNSGGEDTQYF	TGCGCCAGCAGCTTGAATAGCGGGGGTGAAGATACGCAGTATTTT
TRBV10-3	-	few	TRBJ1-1	CAISGTSNTEAFF	TGTGCCATCAGTGGGACGTCGAACACTGAAGCTTTCTTT
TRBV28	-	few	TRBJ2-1	CASSGIWQFF	TGTGCCAGCAGCGGGATCTGGCAGTTCTTC
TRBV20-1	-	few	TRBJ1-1	CSAVRREAFF	TGCAGCGCGGTGCGGCGAGAAGCTTTCTTT
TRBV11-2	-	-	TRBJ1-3	CASSPEYSGNTIYF	TGTGCCAGCAGCCCCGAATACTCTGGAAACACCATATATTTT
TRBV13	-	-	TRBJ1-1	CASSLGESEAFF	TGTGCCAGCAGCTTAGGTGAGTCTGAAGCTTTCTTT